What follows describes a single T cell receptor beta chain. This sample is part of a study of shared clonotypes between healthy human individuals. Method: immunoSEQ multiplex PCR; TCRdb's copy keeps in-frame clones and lacks some. The sample has roughly 2.1 million clones; about 93% are singletons. Selected positively for CCR7 and CD45RO-negative, naive CD8 cells excluded terminally differentiated effector memory CD45RA+ cells. The V and J ends lost 3 bases and 0 bases respectively, with 9 bases between them. Germline CDR1 is ENHRY and CDR2 is SYGVKD. The CDR3 has 15 amino acids. V is TRBV10-3 and J is TRBJ2-1, with D possibly TRBD2 on 5 matching bases. The sample comprised naive CD8+ T cells from PBMCs. This TCR was sampled from a man aged 18-30 years in good health. Some clones in this sample may be carry-over from other donors' samples. This chain's CDR3 is CAISERADSYNEQFF. CDR3 bases: TGTGCCATCAGTGAAAGAGCGGACTCCTACAATGAGCAGTTCTTC.